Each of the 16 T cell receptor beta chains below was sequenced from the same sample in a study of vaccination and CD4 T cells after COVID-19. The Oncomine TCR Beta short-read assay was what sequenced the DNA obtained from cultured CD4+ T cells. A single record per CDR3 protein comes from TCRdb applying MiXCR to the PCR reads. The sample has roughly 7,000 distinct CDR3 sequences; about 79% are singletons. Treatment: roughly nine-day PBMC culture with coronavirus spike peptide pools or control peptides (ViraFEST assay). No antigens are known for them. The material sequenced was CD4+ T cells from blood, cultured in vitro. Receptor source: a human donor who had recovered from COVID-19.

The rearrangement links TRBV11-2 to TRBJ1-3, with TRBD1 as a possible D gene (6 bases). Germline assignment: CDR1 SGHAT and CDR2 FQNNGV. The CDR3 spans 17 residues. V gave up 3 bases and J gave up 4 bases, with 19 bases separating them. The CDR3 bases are TGTGCCAGCAGCTTGGGGCCCCGGGGGCAAAAGGGAAACACCATATATTTT. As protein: CASSLGPRGQKGNTIYF.

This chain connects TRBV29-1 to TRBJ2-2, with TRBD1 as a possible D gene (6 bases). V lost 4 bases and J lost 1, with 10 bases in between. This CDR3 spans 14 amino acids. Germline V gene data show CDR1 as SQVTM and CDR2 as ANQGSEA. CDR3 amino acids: CSVGGQMNTGELFF. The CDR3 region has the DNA TGCAGCGTTGGGGGACAAATGAACACCGGGGAGCTGTTTTTT.

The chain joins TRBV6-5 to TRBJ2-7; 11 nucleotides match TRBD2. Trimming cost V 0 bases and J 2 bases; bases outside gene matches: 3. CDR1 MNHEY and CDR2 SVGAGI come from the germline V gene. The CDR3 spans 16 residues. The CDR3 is CASSYSATSGAYEQYF. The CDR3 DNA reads TGTGCCAGCAGTTACTCTGCGACTAGCGGGGCCTACGAGCAGTACTTC.

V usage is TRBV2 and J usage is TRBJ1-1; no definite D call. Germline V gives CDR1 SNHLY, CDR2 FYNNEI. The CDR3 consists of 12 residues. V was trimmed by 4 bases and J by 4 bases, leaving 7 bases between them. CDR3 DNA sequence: TGTGCCAGCAGTGTGGATATCACTGAAGCTTTCTTT. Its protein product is CASSVDITEAFF.

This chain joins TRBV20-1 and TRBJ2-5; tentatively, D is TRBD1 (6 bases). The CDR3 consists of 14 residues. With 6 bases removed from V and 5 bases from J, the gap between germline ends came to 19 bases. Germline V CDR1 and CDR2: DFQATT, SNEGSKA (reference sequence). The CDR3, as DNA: TGCAGTGCCCCTACAGGGAGTCTAGGGGAGACCCAGTACTTC. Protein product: CSAPTGSLGETQYF.

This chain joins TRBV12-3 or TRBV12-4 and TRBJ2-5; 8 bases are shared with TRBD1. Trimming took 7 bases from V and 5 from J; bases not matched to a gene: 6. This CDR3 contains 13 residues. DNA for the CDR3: TGTGCCAGCACCAGGGGGCGGGGTGAGACCCAGTACTTC. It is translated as CASTRGRGETQYF.

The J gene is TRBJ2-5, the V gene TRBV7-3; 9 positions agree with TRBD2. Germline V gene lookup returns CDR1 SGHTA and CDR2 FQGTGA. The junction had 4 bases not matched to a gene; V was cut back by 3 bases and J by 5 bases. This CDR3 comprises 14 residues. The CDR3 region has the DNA TGTGCCAGCAGCTTTAGCGGGAGTGGGGAGACCCAGTACTTC. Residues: CASSFSGSGETQYF.

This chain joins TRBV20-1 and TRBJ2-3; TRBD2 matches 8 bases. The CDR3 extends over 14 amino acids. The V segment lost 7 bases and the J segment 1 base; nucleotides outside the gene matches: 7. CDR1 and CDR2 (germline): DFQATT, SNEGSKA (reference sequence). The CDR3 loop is CSVWRGAGTDTQYF. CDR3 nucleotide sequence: TGCAGTGTTTGGCGGGGGGCGGGCACAGATACGCAGTATTTT.

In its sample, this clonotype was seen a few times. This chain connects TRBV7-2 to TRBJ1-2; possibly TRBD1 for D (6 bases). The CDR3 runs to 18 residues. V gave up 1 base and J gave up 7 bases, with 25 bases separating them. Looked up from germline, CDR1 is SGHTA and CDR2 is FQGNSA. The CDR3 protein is CASSLEGGTVGLWGGYTF. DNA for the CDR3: TGTGCCAGCAGCTTAGAGGGGGGGACGGTCGGCTTATGGGGTGGCTACACCTTC.

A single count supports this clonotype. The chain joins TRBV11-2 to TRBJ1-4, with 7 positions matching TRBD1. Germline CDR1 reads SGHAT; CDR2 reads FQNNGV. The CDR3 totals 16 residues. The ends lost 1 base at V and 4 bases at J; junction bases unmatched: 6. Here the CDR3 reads CASSLALDRFNEKLFF. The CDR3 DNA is TGTGCCAGCAGCTTAGCCTTGGACAGGTTTAATGAAAAACTGTTTTTT.

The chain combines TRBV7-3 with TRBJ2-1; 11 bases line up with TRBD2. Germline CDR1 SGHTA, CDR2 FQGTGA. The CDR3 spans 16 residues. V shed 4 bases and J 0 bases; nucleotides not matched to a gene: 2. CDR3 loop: CASSSLAGGSYNEQFF. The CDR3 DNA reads TGTGCCAGCAGCTCCCTAGCGGGGGGCTCCTACAATGAGCAGTTCTTC.

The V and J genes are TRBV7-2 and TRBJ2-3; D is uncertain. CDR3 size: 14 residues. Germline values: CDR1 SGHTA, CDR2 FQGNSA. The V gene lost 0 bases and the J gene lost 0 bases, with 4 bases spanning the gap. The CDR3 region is CASSLATSTDTQYF. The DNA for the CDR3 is TGTGCCAGCAGCTTAGCTACCAGCACAGATACGCAGTATTTT.

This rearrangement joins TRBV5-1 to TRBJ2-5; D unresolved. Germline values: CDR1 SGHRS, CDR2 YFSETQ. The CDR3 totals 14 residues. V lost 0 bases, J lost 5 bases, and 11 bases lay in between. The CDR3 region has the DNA TGCGCCAGCAGCTTGGGAGAGTCTGGGGAGACCCAGTACTTC. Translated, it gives CASSLGESGETQYF.

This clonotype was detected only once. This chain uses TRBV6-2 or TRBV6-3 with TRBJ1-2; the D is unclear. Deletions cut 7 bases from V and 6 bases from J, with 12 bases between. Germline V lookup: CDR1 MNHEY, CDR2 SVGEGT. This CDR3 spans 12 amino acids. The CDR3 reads CASTGLSDGYTF. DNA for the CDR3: TGTGCCAGCACAGGACTATCGGATGGCTACACCTTC.

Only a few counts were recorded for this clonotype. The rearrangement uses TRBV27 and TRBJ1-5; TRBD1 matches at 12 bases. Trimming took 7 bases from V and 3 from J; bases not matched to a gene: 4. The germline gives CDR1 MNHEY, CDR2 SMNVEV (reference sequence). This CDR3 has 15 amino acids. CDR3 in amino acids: CASKGTGGINQPQHF. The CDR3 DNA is TGTGCCAGCAAAGGGACAGGGGGCATCAATCAGCCCCAGCATTTT.

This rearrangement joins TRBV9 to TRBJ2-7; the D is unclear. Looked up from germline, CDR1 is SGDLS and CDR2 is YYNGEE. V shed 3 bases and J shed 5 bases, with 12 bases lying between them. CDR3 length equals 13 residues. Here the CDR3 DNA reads TGTGCCAGCAGCGACGGACCCCTCGACGAGCAGTACTTC. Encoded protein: CASSDGPLDEQYF.